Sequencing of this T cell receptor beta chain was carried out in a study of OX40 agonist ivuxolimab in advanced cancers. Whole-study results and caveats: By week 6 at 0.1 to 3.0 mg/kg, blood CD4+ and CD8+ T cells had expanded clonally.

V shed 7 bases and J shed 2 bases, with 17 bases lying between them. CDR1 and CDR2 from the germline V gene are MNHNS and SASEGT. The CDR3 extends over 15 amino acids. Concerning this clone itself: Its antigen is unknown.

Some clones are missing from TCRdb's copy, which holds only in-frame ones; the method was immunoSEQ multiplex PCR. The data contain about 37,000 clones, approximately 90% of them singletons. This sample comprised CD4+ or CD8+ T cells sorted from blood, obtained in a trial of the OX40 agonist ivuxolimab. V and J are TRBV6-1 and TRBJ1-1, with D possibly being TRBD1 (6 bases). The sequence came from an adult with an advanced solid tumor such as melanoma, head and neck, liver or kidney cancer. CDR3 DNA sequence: TGTGCCAGCAACCCCCGACAGGTTGGTAACACTGAAGCTTTCTTT. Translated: CASNPRQVGNTEAFF.